One sample yielded the 13 T cell receptor beta chains listed below, sequenced in a study of blood T cell repertoires in COVID-19. Sequencing used immunoSEQ multiplex PCR; TCRdb keeps in-frame clones, though not all of them. Of about 360,000 clones detected, over 75% appear once; the ten largest clones hold around 1.9%. Sequencing input: PBMCs or T cells enriched from blood (not recorded which). Receptors were obtained from a man aged 40-50 years in a cohort exposed to, infected with or recovered from COVID-19 (not recorded which).

This clone occurred once. This chain connects TRBV30 to TRBJ2-1; D possibly corresponds to TRBD2 (5 bases). The germline V and J ends were trimmed by 7 bases and 2 bases, with 12 bases remaining between them. CDR3 length: 13 amino acids. From germline, CDR1 is GTSNPN and CDR2 SVGIG (reference sequence). In DNA, the CDR3 is TGTGCCTATACTAGAAGTCCCTACAATGAGCAGTTCTTC. This codes for CAYTRSPYNEQFF.

Only one count was recorded for this clone. The chain carries TRBV2 and TRBJ1-1; D is possibly TRBD1 (6 bases). Germline V CDR1 and CDR2: SNHLY, FYNNEI. CDR3 size: 14 residues. V was clipped by 7 bases and J by 5 bases, with 17 bases between them. The CDR3 here is CASNLEGGRTEAFF. The CDR3 region has the DNA TGTGCCAGCAACCTCGAAGGGGGTAGGACTGAAGCTTTCTTT. The complete variable domain, with remaining parts taken from reference TRBV2 and TRBJ1-1, reads EPEVTQTPSHQVTQMGQEVILRCVPISNHLYFYWYRQILGQKVEFLVSFYNNEISEKSEIFDDQFSVERPDGSNFTLKIRSTKLEDSAMYFCASNLEGGRTEAFFGQGTRLTVV.

The rearrangement uses TRBV19 and TRBJ1-5, with 9 bases fitting TRBD1. In germline, CDR1 is LNHDA, CDR2 SQIVND (reference sequence). The CDR3 extends over 15 amino acids. J lost 4 bases, V lost 5 bases, and 6 bases had no gene match. As DNA, the CDR3 is TGTGCCAGTAGTGCAGCCGGGACAGGGAATCAGCCCCAGCATTTT. The encoded protein is CASSAAGTGNQPQHF.

The chain employs TRBV5-1 and TRBJ2-1; tentative D call: TRBD1 (5 bases). The germline CDR1 and CDR2 sequences are SGHRS and YFSETQ. V was clipped by 0 bases and J by 9 bases, with 13 bases between them. The CDR3 runs to 14 residues. The CDR3 sequence is CASSLARGLGEQFF. In DNA, the CDR3 is TGCGCCAGCAGCTTGGCTAGGGGCCTAGGTGAGCAGTTCTTC. The full variable domain, its missing parts supplied by reference TRBV5-1 and TRBJ2-1, is KAGVTQTPRYLIKTRGQQVTLSCSPISGHRSVSWYQQTPGQGLQFLFEYFSETQRNKGNFPGRFSGRQFSNSRSEMNVSTLELGDSALYLCASSLARGLGEQFFGPGTRLTVL.

The chain has TRBV7-2 and TRBJ2-3; the match to TRBD2 covers 9 bases. Germline values: CDR1 SGHTA, CDR2 FQGNSA. The CDR3 runs 17 residues. V lost 2 bases and J lost 4; bases outside the gene matches: 10. CDR3 residues: CASSLTLAGRGADTQYF. CDR3 sequence (DNA): TGTGCCAGCAGCTTAACACTAGCGGGCCGCGGAGCAGATACGCAGTATTTT.

V is TRBV6-4 and J is TRBJ2-1; D is undetermined. This CDR3 spans 15 amino acids. V was shortened by 0 bases and J by 7 bases, with 13 bases between the two germline ends. CDR1 and CDR2 (germline): MRHNA, SNTAGT. In DNA, the CDR3 is TGTGCCAGCAGTGACTCGCCAAAAAAGAGGAATGAGCAGTTCTTC. Its translation is CASSDSPKKRNEQFF.

This chain connects TRBV13 to TRBJ2-1; tentative D call: TRBD2 (6 bases). The CDR3 runs 15 residues. Between the trimmed V and J ends, which lost 2 bases and 7 bases, there was a span of 15 bases. Looked up from germline, CDR1 is PRHDT and CDR2 is FYEKMQ (reference sequence). CDR3 in amino acids: CASSLNRELRNEQFF. In nucleotides, the CDR3 is TGTGCCAGCAGCTTAAACCGGGAGCTGAGGAATGAGCAGTTCTTC.

The chain carries TRBV23-1 and TRBJ1-2; 7 bases are a match to TRBD1. TRBV23-1 qualifies as an ORF whose function is uncertain. This CDR3 comprises 12 residues. The V segment lost 8 bases and the J segment 3 bases; nucleotides outside the gene matches: 3. CDR3 DNA: TGCGCCAGCGACAGGGTAGACTATGGCTACACCTTC. This encodes CASDRVDYGYTF.

CDR3 sequence reads: CASSLRAGEGDTQYF. The CDR3 coding sequence is TGTGCCAGCAGCTTGCGGGCGGGAGAAGGAGATACGCAGTATTTT. The rearrangement links TRBV5-4 to TRBJ2-3; 7 positions match TRBD2. Germline-derived CDR1 and CDR2 are SGHNT and YYREEE (reference sequence). J lost 5 bases, V lost 1 base, and 7 bases had no gene match. The CDR3 totals 15 residues. Supplemented by reference TRBV5-4 and TRBJ2-3, the full variable domain reads ETGVTQSPTHLIKTRGQQVTLRCSSQSGHNTVSWYQQALGQGPQFIFQYYREEENGRGNFPPRFSGLQFPNYSSELNVNALELDDSALYLCASSLRAGEGDTQYFGPGTRLTVL.

The chain is built from TRBV18 and TRBJ2-7; 12 nucleotides line up with TRBD1. Germline assignment: CDR1 KGHSH and CDR2 LQKENI. V lost 6 bases and J lost 3; bases outside the gene matches: 3. The CDR3 loop spans 14 amino acids. The CDR3 spells CASSRDRGLYEQYF. The CDR3 DNA reads TGTGCCAGCTCGCGGGACAGGGGGCTCTACGAGCAGTACTTC.

The chain links TRBV5-1 to TRBJ2-4, with 11 bases lining up with TRBD1. CDR1 is SGHRS, CDR2 YFSETQ, per germline. V was pared by 4 bases and J by 7 bases, with 7 bases of the junction left unmatched. The CDR3 is 15 residues long. The DNA of the CDR3 is TGCGCCAGCAGCACCCGGACAGGGGGCTTGAACATTCAGTACTTC. This encodes CASSTRTGGLNIQYF.

The gene calls are TRBV29-1 and TRBJ2-1, with D unclear. Deletions cut 5 bases from V and 7 bases from J, with 12 bases between. CDR1 and CDR2 from the germline V gene are SQVTM and ANQGSEA. CDR3 length: 12 amino acids. The CDR3 coding sequence is TGCAGCGTTTGGCGGTATAGTAATGAGCAGTTCTTC. It specifies CSVWRYSNEQFF.

The rearrangement joins TRBV23-1 to TRBJ1-1; a possible D gene is TRBD1 (6 bases). TRBV23-1 is designated an ORF whose function remains uncertain. The CDR3 length is 11 residues. The V and J ends lost 9 bases and 10 bases respectively, with 15 bases between them. This CDR3 is CASQQGLRAFF. In nucleotides, the CDR3 is TGCGCCAGTCAACAGGGTTTAAGAGCTTTCTTT.